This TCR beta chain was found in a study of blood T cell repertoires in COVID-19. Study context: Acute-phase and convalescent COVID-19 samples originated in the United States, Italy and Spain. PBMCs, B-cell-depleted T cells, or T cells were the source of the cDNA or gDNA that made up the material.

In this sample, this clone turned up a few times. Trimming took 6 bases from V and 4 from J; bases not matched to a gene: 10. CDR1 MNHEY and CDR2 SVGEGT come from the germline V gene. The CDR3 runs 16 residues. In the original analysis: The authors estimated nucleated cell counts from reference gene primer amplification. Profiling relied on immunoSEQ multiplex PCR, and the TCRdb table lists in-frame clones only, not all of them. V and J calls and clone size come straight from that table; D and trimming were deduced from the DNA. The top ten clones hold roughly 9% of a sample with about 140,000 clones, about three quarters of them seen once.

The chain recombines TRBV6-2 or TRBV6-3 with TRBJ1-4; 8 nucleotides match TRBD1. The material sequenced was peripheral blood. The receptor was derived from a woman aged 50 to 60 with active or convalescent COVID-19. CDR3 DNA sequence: TGTGCCAGCAGCAGCAGGGAGACAGGGGTTAATGAAAAACTGTTTTTT. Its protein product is CASSSRETGVNEKLFF.